Listed below are T cell receptor beta chains from one sample, sequenced in a study of neurological immune-mediated disorders. TCRdb passed the 5' RACE reads through MiXCR, listing each CDR3 protein once. Among some 48,000 distinct CDR3 sequences, about a tenth were seen once, and the ten largest hold 21%. Material for sequencing was PBMCs. The receptors shown here come from a woman aged 40 to 49 with HTLV-1-associated myelopathy (HAM/TSP). Each CDR3 is given without its conserved first and last residue. Fields, in order: J gene, V gene, D gene, CDR3 protein. D genes are given only for firm matches.

>TRBJ1-3|TRBV5-1|NA
ASSLDVSGNTIY
>TRBJ2-3|TRBV5-1|NA
ASSLVNTGATDTQY
>TRBJ2-7|TRBV7-8|NA
ASSSQRSAPQGGEQY
>TRBJ1-3|TRBV5-5|NA
ASSNDFSGNTKY
>TRBJ2-2|TRBV6-4|TRBD2
ASSEVAGDFGELF
>TRBJ2-3|TRBV7-2|NA
ASSLARRSTDTQY
>TRBJ2-2|TRBV3-1|NA
ASSQDRSTGELF
>TRBJ2-1|TRBV20-1|NA
SVPSSREQF
>TRBJ2-1|TRBV2|NA
ASSEAWVEGL
>TRBJ2-7|TRBV20-1|NA
SARGWTNLYEQY
>TRBJ2-3|TRBV6-5|TRBD1
ASSYKPPNEGASTDTQY
>TRBJ1-3|TRBV14|NA
ASSQDLGGYSGNTIY
>TRBJ2-7|TRBV2|NA
ASSEEDRVFWQY